The clone carrying this T cell receptor beta chain was counted a few times. Its antigen is still unknown. The record originates from a study of response to subunit inactivated influenza vaccine. Study-wide points: Few additional T cells are recruited per seasonal influenza vaccination, authors suggested.

TCRdb fed the RT-PCR reads into MiXCR, producing one record per CDR3 protein. The top ten clones hold roughly a tenth of a sample with 800,000 to 1,000,000 distinct CDR3 sequences, about 20% of them seen once. CDR1 is SQVTM and CDR2 is ANQGSEA in the germline V gene. CDR3 length: 13 residues. V lost 5 bases to trimming and J lost 10 bases; unmatched junction nucleotides: 5. The J gene is TRBJ2-1, the V gene TRBV29-1; 13 nucleotides align to TRBD2. The source of this sequence is a man aged 45-65 years who received an inactivated influenza vaccine. This material consisted of PBMCs from blood, taken roughly 5 days after vaccination. In DNA, the CDR3 is TGCAGCGTTCGTCCGGGACTAGCGGGAGAGCAGTTCTTC. Amino acids: CSVRPGLAGEQFF.